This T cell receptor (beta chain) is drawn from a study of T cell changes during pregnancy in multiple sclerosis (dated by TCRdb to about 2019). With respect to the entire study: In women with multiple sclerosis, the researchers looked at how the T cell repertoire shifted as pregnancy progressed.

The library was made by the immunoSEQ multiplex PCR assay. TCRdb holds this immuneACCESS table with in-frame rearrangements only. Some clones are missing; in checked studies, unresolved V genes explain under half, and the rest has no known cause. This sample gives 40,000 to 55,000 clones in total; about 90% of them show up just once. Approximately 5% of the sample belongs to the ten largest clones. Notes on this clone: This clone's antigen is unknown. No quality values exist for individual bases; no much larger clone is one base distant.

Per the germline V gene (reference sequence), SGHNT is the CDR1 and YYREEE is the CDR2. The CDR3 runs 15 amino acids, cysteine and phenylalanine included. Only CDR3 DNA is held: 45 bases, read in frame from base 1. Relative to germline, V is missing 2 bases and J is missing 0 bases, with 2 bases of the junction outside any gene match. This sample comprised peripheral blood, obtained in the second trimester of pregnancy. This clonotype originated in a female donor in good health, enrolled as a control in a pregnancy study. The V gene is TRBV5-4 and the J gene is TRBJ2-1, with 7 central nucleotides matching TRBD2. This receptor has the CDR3 CASSFGLGSYNEQFF. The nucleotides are TGTGCCAGCAGCTTCGGACTAGGCTCCTACAATGAGCAGTTCTTC.